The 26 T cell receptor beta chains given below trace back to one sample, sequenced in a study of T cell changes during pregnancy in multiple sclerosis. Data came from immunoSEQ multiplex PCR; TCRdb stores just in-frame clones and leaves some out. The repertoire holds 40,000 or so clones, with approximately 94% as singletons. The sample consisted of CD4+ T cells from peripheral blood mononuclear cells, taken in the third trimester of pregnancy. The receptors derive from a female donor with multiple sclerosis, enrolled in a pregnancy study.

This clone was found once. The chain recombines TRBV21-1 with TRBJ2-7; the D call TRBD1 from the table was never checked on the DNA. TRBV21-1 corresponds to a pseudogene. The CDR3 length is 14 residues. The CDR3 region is CASTSGTGDYEQYF. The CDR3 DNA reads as TGTGCCAGCACCTCGGGGACAGGGGATTACGAGCAGTACTTC.

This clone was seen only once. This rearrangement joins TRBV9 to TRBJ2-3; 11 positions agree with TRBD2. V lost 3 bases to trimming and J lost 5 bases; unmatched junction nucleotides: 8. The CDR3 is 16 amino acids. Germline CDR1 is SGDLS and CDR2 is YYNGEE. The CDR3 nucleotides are TGTGCCAGCAGCGCCTCTAGCGGGAGGAGGGTAGATACGCAGTATTTT. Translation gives CASSASSGRRVDTQYF.

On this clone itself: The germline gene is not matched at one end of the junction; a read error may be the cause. CDR3 amino acids: CASSYLAGLRLDF. The CDR3 region has the DNA TGTGCCAGCAGTTACCTCGCGGGACTCCGGCTAGACTTC. The rearrangement uses TRBV6-5 and TRBJ2-5, with TRBD2 as a possible D gene (6 bases). The CDR3 has 13 residues. The germline CDR1 and CDR2 sequences are MNHEY and SVGAGI.

The CDR3 region has the DNA TGTGCCAGCAGCTCGGGACTAGCGGCCATGGAGCAGTACTTC. Its protein is CASSSGLAAMEQYF. This rearrangement joins TRBV7-9 to TRBJ2-7, with 11 bases fitting TRBD2. This CDR3 is 14 amino acids long. V was clipped by 4 bases and J by 7 bases; unmatched bases: 6. Germline CDR1 and CDR2: SEHNR and FQNEAQ (reference sequence).

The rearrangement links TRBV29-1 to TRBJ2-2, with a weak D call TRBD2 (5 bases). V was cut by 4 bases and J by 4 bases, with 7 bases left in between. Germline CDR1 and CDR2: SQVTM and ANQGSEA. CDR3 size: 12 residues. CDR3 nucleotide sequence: TGCAGCGTTGGGGAGAGCACCGGGGAGCTGTTTTTT. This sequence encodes CSVGESTGELFF.

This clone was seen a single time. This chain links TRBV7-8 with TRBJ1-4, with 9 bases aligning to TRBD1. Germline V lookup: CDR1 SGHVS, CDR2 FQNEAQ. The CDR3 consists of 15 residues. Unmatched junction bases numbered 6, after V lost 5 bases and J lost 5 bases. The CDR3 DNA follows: TGTGCCAGCAGCCTGGGACAGGGTGAGAATGAAAAACTGTTTTTT. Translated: CASSLGQGENEKLFF.

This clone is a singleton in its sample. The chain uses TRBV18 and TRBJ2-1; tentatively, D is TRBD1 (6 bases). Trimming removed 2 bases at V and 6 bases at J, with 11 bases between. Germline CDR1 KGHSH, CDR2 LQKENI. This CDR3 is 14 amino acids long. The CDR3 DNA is TGTGCCAGCTCACCAGCGGCAGGGGCCAATGAGCAGTTCTTC. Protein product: CASSPAAGANEQFF.

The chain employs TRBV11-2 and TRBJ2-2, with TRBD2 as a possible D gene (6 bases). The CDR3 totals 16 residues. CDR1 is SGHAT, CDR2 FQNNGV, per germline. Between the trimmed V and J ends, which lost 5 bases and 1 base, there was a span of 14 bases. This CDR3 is CASSVAVGGNTGELFF. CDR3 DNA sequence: TGTGCCAGCAGCGTGGCGGTGGGAGGGAACACCGGGGAGCTGTTTTTT.

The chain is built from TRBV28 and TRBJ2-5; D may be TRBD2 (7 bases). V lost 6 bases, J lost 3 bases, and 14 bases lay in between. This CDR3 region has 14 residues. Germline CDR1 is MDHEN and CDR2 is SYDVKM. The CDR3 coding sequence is TGTGCCAGCAGCCGCCGAGGGGGGGAAGAGACCCAGTACTTC. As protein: CASSRRGGEETQYF.

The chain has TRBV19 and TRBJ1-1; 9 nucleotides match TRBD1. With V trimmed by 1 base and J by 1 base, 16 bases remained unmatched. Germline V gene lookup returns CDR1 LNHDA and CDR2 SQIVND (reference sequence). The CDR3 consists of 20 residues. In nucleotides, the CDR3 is TGTGCCAGTAGTATAGGGACAGGGGCTCCATTCCCCTTCGCGAACACTGAAGCTTTCTTT. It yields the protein CASSIGTGAPFPFANTEAFF.

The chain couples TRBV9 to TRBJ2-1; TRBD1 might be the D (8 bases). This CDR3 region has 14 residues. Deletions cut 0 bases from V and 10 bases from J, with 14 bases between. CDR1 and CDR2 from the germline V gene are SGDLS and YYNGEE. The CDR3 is CASSVAYRGGEQFF. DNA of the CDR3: TGTGCCAGCAGCGTAGCATACAGGGGGGGCGAGCAGTTCTTC.

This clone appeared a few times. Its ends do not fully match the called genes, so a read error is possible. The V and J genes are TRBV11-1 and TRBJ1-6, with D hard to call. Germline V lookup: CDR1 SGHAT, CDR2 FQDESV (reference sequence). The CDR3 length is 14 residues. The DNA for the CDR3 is TGTGCCAGCAGCCTAGCTGTAGGAGCCTCACCCCTCCACTTT. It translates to CASSLAVGASPLHF.

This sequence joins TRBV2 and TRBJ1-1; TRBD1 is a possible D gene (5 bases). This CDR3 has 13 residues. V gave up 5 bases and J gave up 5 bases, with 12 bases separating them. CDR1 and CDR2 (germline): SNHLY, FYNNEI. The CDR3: CASSSGGRTEAFF. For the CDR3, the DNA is TGTGCCAGCAGTAGCGGGGGGAGGACTGAAGCTTTCTTT.

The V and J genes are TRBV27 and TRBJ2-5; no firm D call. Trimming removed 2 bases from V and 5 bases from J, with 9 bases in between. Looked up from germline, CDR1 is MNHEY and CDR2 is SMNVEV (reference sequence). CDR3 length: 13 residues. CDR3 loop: CASSLGGYETQYF. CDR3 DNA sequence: TGTGCCAGCAGTTTAGGCGGCTACGAGACCCAGTACTTC.

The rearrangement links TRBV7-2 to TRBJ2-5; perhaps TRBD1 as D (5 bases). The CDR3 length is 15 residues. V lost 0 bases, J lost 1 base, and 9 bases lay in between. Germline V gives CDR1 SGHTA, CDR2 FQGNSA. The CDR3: CASSLAGHPQETQYF. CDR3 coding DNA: TGTGCCAGCAGCTTAGCGGGGCATCCCCAAGAGACCCAGTACTTC.

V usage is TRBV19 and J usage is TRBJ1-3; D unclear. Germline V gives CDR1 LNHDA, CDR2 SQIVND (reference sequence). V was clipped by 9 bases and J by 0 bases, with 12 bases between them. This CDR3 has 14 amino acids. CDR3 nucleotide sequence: TGTGCCAGCATAAGAGGAAGCTCTGGAAACACCATATATTTT. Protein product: CASIRGSSGNTIYF.

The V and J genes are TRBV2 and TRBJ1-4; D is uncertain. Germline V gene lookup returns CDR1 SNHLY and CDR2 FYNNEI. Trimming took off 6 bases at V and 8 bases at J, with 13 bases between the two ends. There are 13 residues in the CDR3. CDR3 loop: CASRGFGREKLFF. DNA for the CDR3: TGTGCCAGCAGGGGATTTGGGAGAGAAAAACTGTTTTTT.

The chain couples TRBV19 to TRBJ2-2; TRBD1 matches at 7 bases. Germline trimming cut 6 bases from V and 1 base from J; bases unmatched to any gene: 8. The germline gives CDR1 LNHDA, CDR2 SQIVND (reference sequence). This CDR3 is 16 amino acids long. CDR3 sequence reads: CASRLHRGMNTGELFF. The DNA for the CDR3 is TGTGCCAGTAGGCTACACAGGGGAATGAACACCGGGGAGCTGTTTTTT.

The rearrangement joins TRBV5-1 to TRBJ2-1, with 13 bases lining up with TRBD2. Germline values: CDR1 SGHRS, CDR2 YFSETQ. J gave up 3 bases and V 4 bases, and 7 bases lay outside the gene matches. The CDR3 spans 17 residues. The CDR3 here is CASSEGTSGIIYNEQFF. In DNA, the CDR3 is TGCGCCAGCAGCGAAGGGACTAGCGGGATAATCTACAATGAGCAGTTCTTC.

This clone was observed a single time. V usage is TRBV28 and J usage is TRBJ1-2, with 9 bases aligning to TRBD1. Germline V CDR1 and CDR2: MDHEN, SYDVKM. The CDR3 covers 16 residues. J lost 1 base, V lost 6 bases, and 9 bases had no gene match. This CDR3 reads CASRYTGGADNYGYTF. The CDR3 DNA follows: TGTGCCAGCAGGTACACAGGGGGCGCCGATAACTATGGCTACACCTTC.

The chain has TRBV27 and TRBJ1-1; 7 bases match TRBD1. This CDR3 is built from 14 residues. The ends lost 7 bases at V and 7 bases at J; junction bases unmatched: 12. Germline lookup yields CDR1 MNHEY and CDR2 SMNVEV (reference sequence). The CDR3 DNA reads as TGTGCCAGCACCCTCGACAGGGCGATCCTTGAAGCTTTCTTT. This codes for CASTLDRAILEAFF.

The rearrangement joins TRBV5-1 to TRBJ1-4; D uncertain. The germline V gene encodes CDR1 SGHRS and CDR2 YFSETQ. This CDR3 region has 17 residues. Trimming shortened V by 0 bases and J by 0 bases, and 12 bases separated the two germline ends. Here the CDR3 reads CASSLGQRSATNEKLFF. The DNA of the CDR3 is TGCGCCAGCAGCTTGGGACAAAGATCCGCAACTAATGAAAAACTGTTTTTT.

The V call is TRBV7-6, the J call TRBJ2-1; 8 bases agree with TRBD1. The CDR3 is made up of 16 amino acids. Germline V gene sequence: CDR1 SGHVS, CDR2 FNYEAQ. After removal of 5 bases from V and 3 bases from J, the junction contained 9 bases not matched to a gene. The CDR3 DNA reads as TGTGCCAGCAGCCCTGACGGGACAGGTCACTACAATGAGCAGTTCTTC. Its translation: CASSPDGTGHYNEQFF.

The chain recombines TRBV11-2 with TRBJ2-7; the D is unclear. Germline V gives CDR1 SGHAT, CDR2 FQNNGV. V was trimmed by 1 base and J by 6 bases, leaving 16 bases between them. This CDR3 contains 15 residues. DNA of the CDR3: TGTGCCAGCAGCTTAGTAGTAGCATTCGTCTCCGAGCAGTACTTC. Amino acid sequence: CASSLVVAFVSEQYF. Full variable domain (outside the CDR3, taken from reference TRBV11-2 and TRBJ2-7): EAGVAQSPRYKIIEKRQSVAFWCNPISGHATLYWYQQILGQGPKLLIQFQNNGVVDDSQLPKDRFSAERLKGVDSTLKIQPAKLEDSAVYLCASSLVVAFVSEQYFGPGTRLTVT.

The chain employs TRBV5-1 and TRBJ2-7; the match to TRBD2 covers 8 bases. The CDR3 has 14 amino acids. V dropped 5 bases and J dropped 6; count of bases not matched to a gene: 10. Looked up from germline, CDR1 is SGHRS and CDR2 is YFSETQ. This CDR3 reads CASSRDRGGGEQYF. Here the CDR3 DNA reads TGCGCCAGCAGTCGGGACCGGGGGGGAGGCGAGCAGTACTTC.

CDR3 region: CASSEDPGETQYF. DNA of the CDR3: TGTGCCAGCAGCGAGGATCCAGGGGAGACCCAGTACTTC. The V call is TRBV13, the J call TRBJ2-5; D might be TRBD1 (5 bases). CDR1 and CDR2 from the germline V gene are PRHDT and FYEKMQ (reference sequence). The CDR3 spans 13 residues. Trimming took 5 bases from V and 5 from J, leaving 12 bases between them.